These T cell receptor beta chains were read from a single sample in a study of low-dose radiotherapy and immunotherapy resistance in tumors. Each CDR3 protein gets one entry after TCRdb re-called the reads with MiXCR. The repertoire holds around 69,000 distinct CDR3 sequences, with about a third as singletons. The sample was PBMCs, taken before treatment. The receptor source for this set is a female donor with ovarian cancer. CDR3s include the opening cysteine and the closing phenylalanine or tryptophan. D genes are given only for firm matches. For some rows the clone size is stated as once, few or many, or as a class when expanded; others skip it.

size: .; J: TRBJ2-2; V: TRBV18; D: .; DNA: TGTGCCAGCTCACCAGGTGCCACCACCGGGGAGCTGTTTTTT; CDR3: CASSPGATTGELFF
size: many; J: TRBJ1-5; V: TRBV6-1; D: .; DNA: TGTGCCAGCACTAGATATCGGGCGGATAGCAATCAGCCCCAGCATTTT; CDR3: CASTRYRADSNQPQHF
size: many; J: TRBJ2-7; V: TRBV5-1; D: .; DNA: TGCGCCAGCAGCTTGGGGTATATCTACGAGCAGTACTTC; CDR3: CASSLGYIYEQYF
size: .; J: TRBJ2-7; V: TRBV5-4; D: .; DNA: TGTGCCAGCAGCTTAAACCGACTAGTAGAAACTAACGAGCAGTACTTC; CDR3: CASSLNRLVETNEQYF
size: many; J: TRBJ2-7; V: TRBV6-2/TRBV6-3; D: TRBD2; DNA: TGTGCCACCGGGAGGGACGGCCCGTACGAGCAGTACTTC; CDR3: CATGRDGPYEQYF
size: .; J: TRBJ1-2; V: TRBV28; D: .; DNA: TGTGCCAGCAATCCCTACAGGTTCTATGGCTACACCTTC; CDR3: CASNPYRFYGYTF
size: many; J: TRBJ2-1; V: TRBV6-1; D: .; DNA: TGTGCCAGCAGTCCCCGCCACGGGGCGGGATACTACAATGAGCAGTTCTTC; CDR3: CASSPRHGAGYYNEQFF
size: .; J: TRBJ2-2; V: TRBV4-2; D: TRBD2; DNA: TGTGCCAGCAGCCAAGAGGGACTAGCGGGAAACACCGGGGAGCTGTTTTTT; CDR3: CASSQEGLAGNTGELFF
size: many; J: TRBJ1-1; V: TRBV29-1; D: TRBD1; DNA: TGCAGCGTTGGCGACAGGGGGGTGAACACTGAAGCTTTCTTT; CDR3: CSVGDRGVNTEAFF
size: few; J: TRBJ2-7; V: TRBV28; D: TRBD1; DNA: TGTGCCAGCAGCCGACAGGGTGAGCACGAGCAGTACTTC; CDR3: CASSRQGEHEQYF
size: once; J: TRBJ2-7; V: TRBV5-3; D: .; DNA: TGTGCCAGCAGCCGCCGGCAGGGCTACGAGCAGTACTTC; CDR3: CASSRRQGYEQYF
size: many; J: TRBJ2-2; V: TRBV29-1; D: TRBD1; DNA: TGCAGCGCTTGGGGGACAGGGGACACCGGGGAGCTGTTTTTT; CDR3: CSAWGTGDTGELFF
size: many; J: TRBJ1-1; V: TRBV3-1; D: .; DNA: TGTGCCAGCAGCCCCCTAATGTTGACTGAAGCTTTCTTT; CDR3: CASSPLMLTEAFF
size: .; J: TRBJ2-7; V: TRBV5-3; D: TRBD1; DNA: TGTGCCAGCAGCTTGGCCGGGACAGGGTCTCTTATGGCGCCGGGCTACGAGCAGTACTTC; CDR3: CASSLAGTGSLMAPGYEQYF
size: .; J: TRBJ2-1; V: TRBV7-8; D: .; DNA: TGTGCCAGCAGCGCCACACAGGCAATATACGACAATGAGCAGTTCTTC; CDR3: CASSATQAIYDNEQFF
size: many; J: TRBJ2-3; V: TRBV28; D: .; DNA: TGTGCCAGCAGTTCACAGGGGGGACTATCAGATACGCAGTATTTT; CDR3: CASSSQGGLSDTQYF
size: .; J: TRBJ2-3; V: TRBV7-3; D: .; DNA: TGTGCCAGCAGCCCCCGTTACGTACAGACCACAGATACGCAGTATTTT; CDR3: CASSPRYVQTTDTQYF
size: many; J: TRBJ2-7; V: TRBV29-1; D: TRBD1; DNA: TGCAGCGGAACGACAGGGGCCTACGAGCAGTACTTC; CDR3: CSGTTGAYEQYF
size: many; J: TRBJ1-1; V: TRBV7-2; D: .; DNA: TGTGCCAGCAGCTTAAGGGACGGATACACTGAAGCTTTCTTT; CDR3: CASSLRDGYTEAFF
size: many; J: TRBJ2-4; V: TRBV11-1; D: .; DNA: TGTGCCAGCGGTCGGCAGGCAAACATTCAGTACTTC; CDR3: CASGRQANIQYF
size: few; J: TRBJ1-6; V: TRBV27; D: .; DNA: TGTGCCAGCACCCGGACCGGCTCCTATAATTCACCCCTCCACTTT; CDR3: CASTRTGSYNSPLHF
size: .; J: TRBJ1-5; V: TRBV23-1; D: TRBD1; DNA: TGCGCCAGCAGTCAACAGGGGGTCGGGGAGACCCAGCCCCAGCATTTT; CDR3: CASSQQGVGETQPQHF
size: .; J: TRBJ2-1; V: TRBV29-1; D: .; DNA: TGCAGCGTTGGTACTAGCTTGTCCTACAATGAGCAGTTCTTC; CDR3: CSVGTSLSYNEQFF
size: many; J: TRBJ2-1; V: TRBV20-1; D: .; DNA: TGCAGTGCATCGGGTCACAATGAGCAGTTCTTC; CDR3: CSASGHNEQFF
size: many; J: TRBJ1-4; V: TRBV4-1; D: TRBD1; DNA: TGCGCCAGCAGCCAAGATATAGGACAGGGGGCCTTTAATGAAAAACTGTTTTTT; CDR3: CASSQDIGQGAFNEKLFF
size: once; J: TRBJ2-3; V: TRBV5-8; D: .; DNA: TGTGCCAGCAGCCTGGGACGGAGCACAGATACGCAGTATTTT; CDR3: CASSLGRSTDTQYF
size: many; J: TRBJ1-2; V: TRBV7-3; D: .; DNA: TGTGCCAGCAGCTTAGATGGCCAGGGAGGACTGGGCTACACCTTC; CDR3: CASSLDGQGGLGYTF
size: many; J: TRBJ2-2; V: TRBV18; D: .; DNA: TGTGCCAGCTCACCACCCGGACTAACAAACACCGGGGAGCTGTTTTTT; CDR3: CASSPPGLTNTGELFF
size: many; J: TRBJ1-5; V: TRBV6-2/TRBV6-3; D: TRBD1; DNA: TGTGCCAGCAGTTCACAGGGGGCGCTTGGTGTCGATCAGCCCCAGCATTTT; CDR3: CASSSQGALGVDQPQHF
size: .; J: TRBJ1-2; V: TRBV5-1; D: TRBD1; DNA: TGCGCCAGCAGCGTAACGCAGGGGGACTTCGGCTACACCTTC; CDR3: CASSVTQGDFGYTF
size: many; J: TRBJ2-3; V: TRBV5-1; D: TRBD1; DNA: TGCGCCAGCAGCTTGGCCTCCGGGACAGCCACAGATACGCAGTATTTT; CDR3: CASSLASGTATDTQYF
size: .; J: TRBJ2-7; V: TRBV6-2/TRBV6-3; D: TRBD1; DNA: TGTGCCAGCAAAGCTATTCCCGGGACAGCCTACGAGCAGTACTTC; CDR3: CASKAIPGTAYEQYF
size: many; J: TRBJ1-6; V: TRBV5-1; D: .; DNA: TGTGCCAGCAGCTTAGAACAGGCCTCCAGTTCACCCCTCCACTTT; CDR3: CASSLEQASSSPLHF
size: many; J: TRBJ2-7; V: TRBV10-2; D: .; DNA: TGCGCCAGCAGTGAGTCGACTTTAGGGGACCCCTCCTACGAGCAGTACTTC; CDR3: CASSESTLGDPSYEQYF
size: many; J: TRBJ2-3; V: TRBV12-3/TRBV12-4; D: .; DNA: TGTGCCAGCAGTTTAGCGCATGGCACAGATACGCAGTATTTT; CDR3: CASSLAHGTDTQYF
size: .; J: TRBJ1-5; V: TRBV28; D: .; DNA: TGTGCCAGCAGTCCCGTTGGGGGGCGAAGCAATCAGCCCCAGCATTTT; CDR3: CASSPVGGRSNQPQHF
size: .; J: TRBJ2-2; V: TRBV25-1; D: .; DNA: TGTGCCAGCAGAGGGGGGGCCGGCACCGGGGAGCTGTTTTTT; CDR3: CASRGGAGTGELFF
size: .; J: TRBJ2-5; V: TRBV3-1; D: .; DNA: TGTGCCAGCAGCCAAAGTTTTAGCGCCCAAGAGACCCAGTACTTC; CDR3: CASSQSFSAQETQYF
size: many; J: TRBJ1-4; V: TRBV30; D: TRBD1; DNA: TGTGCCTGGAGGATCCTGATACTGACAGGGGGCTATCAACCCGCGGGTGGAAAACTGTTTTTT; CDR3: CAWRILILTGGYQPAGGKLFF
size: once; J: TRBJ2-3; V: TRBV21-1; D: .; DNA: TGTGCCAGCAGCCTCGCCCCGGTAACAGATACGCAGTATTTT; CDR3: CASSLAPVTDTQYF
size: few; J: TRBJ1-1; V: TRBV14; D: .; DNA: TGTGCCAGCAGCCAAGATAGCTTGGCTGAAGCTTTCTTT; CDR3: CASSQDSLAEAFF
size: many; J: TRBJ1-2; V: TRBV3-1; D: .; DNA: TGTGCCAGCAGCCTCGGACAGTACTATGGCTACACCTTC; CDR3: CASSLGQYYGYTF
size: many; J: TRBJ1-2; V: TRBV5-1; D: .; DNA: TGCGCCAGCAGCTTGGCGTTGCCAACCGAGGGAGGCTACACCTTC; CDR3: CASSLALPTEGGYTF
size: many; J: TRBJ2-6; V: TRBV24-1; D: TRBD1; DNA: TGTGCCATCGGGACAGGGGGTTTTGCCTCTGGGGCCAACGTCCTGACTTTC; CDR3: CAIGTGGFASGANVLTF
size: many; J: TRBJ2-2; V: TRBV7-3; D: .; DNA: TGTGCCAGCAGCTTAACCGGGGGTGCCGGGGAGCTGTTTTTT; CDR3: CASSLTGGAGELFF
size: many; J: TRBJ2-7; V: TRBV6-2/TRBV6-3; D: TRBD1; DNA: TGTGCCAGCAGCCCCAGCGGGACAGGGGGCGTATACGAGCAGTACTTC; CDR3: CASSPSGTGGVYEQYF
size: many; J: TRBJ1-5; V: TRBV28; D: .; DNA: TGTGCCAGCAGGTCGGTGTTAGGTCAGCCCCAGCATTTT; CDR3: CASRSVLGQPQHF
size: many; J: TRBJ1-6; V: TRBV5-1; D: .; DNA: TGCGCCAGCCGACAGACGATTAATTCACCCCTCCACTTT; CDR3: CASRQTINSPLHF
size: many; J: TRBJ2-5; V: TRBV6-1; D: .; DNA: TGTGCCAGCAGTGTGATGTACCAAGAGACCCAGTACTTC; CDR3: CASSVMYQETQYF
size: many; J: TRBJ2-3; V: TRBV2; D: TRBD1; DNA: TGTGCCAGCACCATGACAGGGGACACAGATACGCAGTATTTT; CDR3: CASTMTGDTDTQYF
size: many; J: TRBJ2-5; V: TRBV3-1; D: .; DNA: TGTGCCAGCAGCCAAGCGGGAGAGACCCAGTACTTC; CDR3: CASSQAGETQYF